The rows below give T cell receptor beta chains drawn from one sample of a study of blood T cell repertoires in COVID-19. Profiled with immunoSEQ multiplex PCR; TCRdb holds only in-frame clones, not every one. The sample has fewer than 250,000 clones, approximately 85% seen once. Input material: PBMCs or T cells enriched from blood (not recorded which). These receptors were taken from a woman in her forties or fifties with acute COVID-19. The CDR3 runs from the conserved cysteine through the conserved F or W. Fields, in order: clone size, J gene, D gene, V gene, CDR3 DNA, CDR3 protein. A D gene is named only where the DNA matches it firmly. The size entry is marked missing in some rows and otherwise reads once, few, many or a size class.

once	TRBJ1-2	.	TRBV7-2	TGTGCCAGCAGCTCCGGGCGGGCCTCCTATGGCTACACCTTC	CASSSGRASYGYTF
.	TRBJ1-1	.	TRBV10-3	TGTGCCATCAGTGAGGGGGGGGGCTTCACTGAAGCTTTCTTT	CAISEGGGFTEAFF
.	TRBJ2-3	TRBD1	TRBV29-1	TGCAGCGTTGCTCAGGACAGGGGAGGGAATACGCAGTATTTT	CSVAQDRGGNTQYF
.	TRBJ1-2	TRBD1	TRBV27	TGTGCCAGCAGTTTAGTGGGACAGGGAGCTGGCTACACCTTC	CASSLVGQGAGYTF
.	TRBJ2-3	TRBD1	TRBV24-1	TGTGCCACCAGACTGACAGGGGAGGTAACAGATACGCAGTATTTT	CATRLTGEVTDTQYF
.	TRBJ1-2	.	TRBV30	TGTGCCTGGAGATTTTCAGGCATCTATGGCTACACCTTC	CAWRFSGIYGYTF
.	TRBJ2-7	.	TRBV6-5	TGTGCCAGCAGTTACTCGCAGGGATTGGCCCAATACGAGCAGTACTTC	CASSYSQGLAQYEQYF
.	TRBJ1-3	.	TRBV19	TGTGCCAGTAGCTCGGGGGGGCGCCTTGGAAACACCATATATTTT	CASSSGGRLGNTIYF
.	TRBJ2-1	TRBD1	TRBV18	TGTGCCAGCTCACAGGGACAGGGGAAGGGATACAATGAGCAGTTCTTC	CASSQGQGKGYNEQFF
.	TRBJ2-1	TRBD1	TRBV5-1	TGCGCCAGCCGGGAACAGGGGATCGACAATGAGCAGTTCTTC	CASREQGIDNEQFF
.	TRBJ1-6	.	TRBV12-5	TGTGCTAGTGGTTTGTCCCCGGACAGAAGGAATTCACCCCTCCACTTT	CASGLSPDRRNSPLHF
.	TRBJ1-2	TRBD1	TRBV18	TGTGCCAGCTCACCAGGGACAGGGGACAGCTATGGCTACACCTTC	CASSPGTGDSYGYTF
.	TRBJ1-3	TRBD1	TRBV7-3	TGTGCCAGCAGCTTAGGCGGGACAGTCGGAAACACCATATATTTT	CASSLGGTVGNTIYF
.	TRBJ2-5	.	TRBV9	TGTGCCAGCAGCGTAGGACAGCCACAAGAGACCCAGTACTTC	CASSVGQPQETQYF
.	TRBJ1-1	.	TRBV10-3	TGTGCCATCAGCCAGACAGAGATGAACACTGAAGCTTTCTTT	CAISQTEMNTEAFF
.	TRBJ1-1	.	TRBV7-3	TGTGCCAGCAGCCCAACCCTACTTTCCGCTGAAGCTTTCTTT	CASSPTLLSAEAFF
.	TRBJ1-3	.	TRBV5-4	TGTGCCAGCAGCTCGAGGTCGGGGGGAAACACCATATATTTT	CASSSRSGGNTIYF
.	TRBJ2-1	TRBD2	TRBV19	TGTGCCAGTAGTATTGGGGCTAGCGGGGGGAGTTACAATGAGCAGTTCTTC	CASSIGASGGSYNEQFF
.	TRBJ2-5	TRBD2	TRBV19	TGTGCCAGTAGTACTGGACTAGCGGTGACCCAGTACTTC	CASSTGLAVTQYF
.	TRBJ1-2	TRBD1	TRBV12-5	TGTGCTAGTGGTTTGGTACTAAGAGGGACAGCGTATAACTATGGCTACACCTTC	CASGLVLRGTAYNYGYTF
.	TRBJ1-1	.	TRBV6-5	TGTGCCAGCTCCACCGGGGAAGCATTCACTGAAGCTTTCTTT	CASSTGEAFTEAFF
few	TRBJ1-1	.	TRBV13	TGTGCCAGCAGTCCCCCGCGCTCCACTGAAGCTTTCTTT	CASSPPRSTEAFF
.	TRBJ2-3	.	TRBV30	TGTGCCTGGAGTAATATAGATACGCAGTATTTT	CAWSNIDTQYF
.	TRBJ1-4	.	TRBV30	TGTGCCTGGAGTGTAAATAGGGCGGGAGAAAAACTGTTTTTT	CAWSVNRAGEKLFF
.	TRBJ2-1	.	TRBV5-1	TGCGCCAGCAGCTTGGCCCAGGTAGTTGGGGAGCAGTTCTTC	CASSLAQVVGEQFF
.	TRBJ1-6	.	TRBV25-1	TGTGCCAGCAGTGAATCCGGGGTTGGGAATTCACCCCTCCACTTT	CASSESGVGNSPLHF
.	TRBJ2-5	TRBD1	TRBV28	TGTGCCAGCAGCCCGGCAGGTTGGGGTCAGGGGGAAGAGACCCAGTACTTC	CASSPAGWGQGEETQYF